This note documents a single TCR beta chain sequence. Its antigen is not identified. Germline assignment: CDR1 MNHEY and CDR2 SVGAGI. The CDR3 sequence is 13 residues long. The V segment lost 2 bases and the J segment 6 bases; nucleotides outside the gene matches: 2. Unique molecular identifiers were built into the TCR beta cDNA libraries. A population of 1 to 10 million T cells gave rise to around 480,000 cDNA molecules. MiXCR, applied by TCRdb to the PCR reads, yields one record per CDR3 protein. The top ten hold roughly 10% of the sample, which has roughly 670,000 distinct CDR3 sequences, more than 50% seen once. The data are from a study of post-analysis software for immune sequencing data. Whole-study context: The patients showed relapsing-remitting, secondary progressive and progressive-relapsing multiple sclerosis courses. Notes on the study in general: Comparison of patients with controls showed about 5 TRBV segments more frequent in patients, TRBV5-6, TRBV5-1 and TRBV20-1 among them. Strong co-clustering by F measure was seen for same-batch samples. Multiple sclerosis patients showed significantly lower normalized Chao1 diversity than controls did.

Sequencing was done on a sample of blood. This sequence joins TRBV6-5 and TRBJ1-2; 8 nucleotides line up with TRBD1. The source of this sequence is a girl aged 2 to 9 with multiple sclerosis. The CDR3 nucleotides read TGTGCCAGCAGTTACCAGGGGGCCAATGGCTACACCTTC. Translating it yields CASSYQGANGYTF.